Below, 20 T cell receptor beta chains from the same sample are listed, as sequenced in a study of blood T cell repertoires in COVID-19. Here immunoSEQ multiplex PCR was the method, and the copy in TCRdb shows in-frame clones only, minus some. The sample has fewer than 250,000 clones, around four fifths seen once. Source material: peripheral blood. These TCRs come from a human donor in a cohort sampled during active COVID-19.

The chain recombines TRBV4-1 with TRBJ1-2; 9 bases are shared with TRBD1. The germline CDR1 and CDR2 sequences are MGHRA and YSYEKL. With V trimmed by 0 bases and J by 8 bases, 7 bases remained unmatched. CDR3 length: 15 residues. CDR3 amino acids: CASSQDRTGGYGYTF. CDR3 in DNA: TGCGCCAGCAGCCAAGATCGCACAGGGGGCTACGGCTACACCTTC.

This rearrangement joins TRBV2 to TRBJ1-5; 7 bases match TRBD1. The CDR3 is 14 residues long. Germline V gene sequence: CDR1 SNHLY, CDR2 FYNNEI. Trimming cost V 6 bases and J 4 bases; bases outside gene matches: 6. CDR3 sequence (DNA): TGTGCCAGCAGCCAGACAGGGCAAAATCAGCCCCAGCATTTT. This codes for CASSQTGQNQPQHF.

This clone was seen a handful of times. The chain has TRBV5-4 and TRBJ2-1, with a tentative D call TRBD2 (6 bases). The CDR3 is made up of 15 amino acids. Germline V CDR1 and CDR2: SGHNT, YYREEE (reference sequence). The V and J ends lost 0 bases and 6 bases respectively, with 13 bases between them. The CDR3 DNA reads as TGTGCCAGCAGCTTGGTAACGGGAGTAGGCAATGAGCAGTTCTTC. Residues: CASSLVTGVGNEQFF.

This clone was detected only a few times. The chain recombines TRBV24-1 with TRBJ2-1, with D hard to call. The V end lost 1 base, the J end lost 0 bases, and 9 bases lay between the germline ends. Germline CDR1 and CDR2: KGHDR and SFDVKD. The length of the CDR3 is 16 residues. CDR3: CATSDLVSSSYNEQFF. Here the CDR3 DNA reads TGTGCCACCAGTGATTTAGTGTCTAGCTCCTACAATGAGCAGTTCTTC.

The V gene is TRBV27, the J gene TRBJ2-5; a possible D gene is TRBD1 (6 bases). V was pared by 3 bases and J by 4 bases, with 12 bases between. Germline CDR1 and CDR2: MNHEY and SMNVEV (reference sequence). This CDR3 contains 14 residues. The DNA of the CDR3 is TGTGCCAGCAGTTTGTTACAGGGCGGAGAGACCCAGTACTTC. It translates to CASSLLQGGETQYF.

This sequence joins TRBV7-2 and TRBJ2-1; the match to TRBD2 covers 7 bases. Losses at the gene ends were 5 bases for V and 13 bases for J; bases not matched to a gene: 11. The CDR3 spans 13 residues. The germline gives CDR1 SGHTA, CDR2 FQGNSA. The CDR3 spells CASSPGLGTNQFF. The DNA of the CDR3 is TGTGCCAGCAGCCCTGGGCTGGGGACTAATCAGTTCTTC.

This rearrangement joins TRBV5-1 to TRBJ2-7; D is uncertain. The length of the CDR3 is 13 residues. Germline CDR1 and CDR2: SGHRS and YFSETQ. Between the trimmed V and J ends, which lost 0 bases and 0 bases, there was a span of 4 bases. CDR3: CASSLELSYEQYF. CDR3 sequence (DNA): TGCGCCAGCAGCTTGGAACTCTCCTACGAGCAGTACTTC.

This chain links TRBV12-3 or TRBV12-4 with TRBJ2-3, with no clear D. The CDR3 runs to 11 residues. Trimming shortened V by 6 bases and J by 5 bases, and 6 bases separated the two germline ends. CDR3 loop: CASRRVDTQYF. The DNA of the CDR3 is TGTGCCAGCAGGCGAGTAGATACGCAGTATTTT.

A word on this clone: Given a much more abundant clone one base away, this may be a read error. The V and J genes are TRBV3-1 (or the pseudogene TRBV3-2) and TRBJ1-5; D gene ambiguous. From germline, CDR1 is LGHDT and CDR2 YNNKEL (reference sequence). Trimming stripped 1 base from V and 7 bases from J, with 5 bases between. The CDR3 totals 12 residues. The CDR3 is CASSQGLQPQHF. The CDR3, as DNA: TGTGCCAGCAGCCAAGGACTGCAGCCCCAGCATTTT.

This sequence joins TRBV5-6 and TRBJ2-3; D unresolved. The V gene's germline CDR1 is SGHDT and CDR2 YYEEEE. Trimming shortened V by 10 bases and J by 8 bases, and 20 bases separated the two germline ends. This CDR3 region has 13 residues. The CDR3 nucleotides read TGTGCCTCAGCTCGGTTCGCGTCGGGTACGCAGTATTTT. It encodes CASARFASGTQYF.

The chain carries TRBV7-2 and TRBJ2-7; tentatively, D is TRBD2 (6 bases). The CDR3 spans 13 residues. Trimming removed 4 bases from V and 9 bases from J, with 16 bases in between. Germline CDR1 SGHTA, CDR2 FQGNSA. The CDR3 nucleotides are TGTGCCAGCAGCTCCGGCGGGGTCGTTTGGCAGTACTTC. Translating it yields CASSSGGVVWQYF.

The V call is TRBV9, the J call TRBJ2-2; D remains unclear. The length of the CDR3 is 14 residues. The germline V gene has CDR1 SGDLS and CDR2 YYNGEE. Deletions cut 3 bases from V and 4 bases from J, with 10 bases between. CDR3 coding DNA: TGTGCCAGCAGCGAGTTTAGTACCACCGGGGAGCTGTTTTTT. This codes for CASSEFSTTGELFF.

The CDR3 region has the DNA TGTGCCAGCAGCTTGGGCCCTCTGCGGGGGGCGAAGCGAAATGAGCAGTTCTTC. It yields the protein CASSLGPLRGAKRNEQFF. This sequence joins TRBV11-2 and TRBJ2-1; 8 bases are a match to TRBD2. The CDR3 consists of 18 residues. The J segment lost 7 bases and the V segment lost 3 bases, leaving 17 bases of the junction unmatched. Per the germline V gene, CDR1 is SGHAT and CDR2 is FQNNGV.

The chain uses TRBV27 and TRBJ1-2; a weak D match, TRBD1 (5 bases). The CDR3 loop spans 14 amino acids. CDR1 and CDR2 from the germline V gene are MNHEY and SMNVEV (reference sequence). V was pared by 3 bases and J by 0 bases, with 8 bases between. This CDR3 reads CASSFRQTNYGYTF. CDR3 coding DNA: TGTGCCAGCAGTTTTCGACAGACTAACTATGGCTACACCTTC.

The V and J genes are TRBV6-2 or TRBV6-3 and TRBJ2-1; 9 bases align to TRBD2. The J segment lost 6 bases and the V segment lost 4 bases, leaving 7 bases of the junction unmatched. Looked up from germline, CDR1 is MNHEY and CDR2 is SVGEGT. This CDR3 spans 15 amino acids. The CDR3: CASSSGGGAFNEQFF. DNA of the CDR3: TGTGCCAGCAGTTCGGGCGGGGGGGCGTTCAATGAGCAGTTCTTC.

This chain uses TRBV28 with TRBJ1-5; 7 positions agree with TRBD1. Germline V gene sequence: CDR1 MDHEN, CDR2 SYDVKM. This CDR3 is built from 18 residues. The V and J ends lost 5 bases and 0 bases, in that order; junction bases with no gene match: 13. The chain's CDR3 is CASSTRTGISYSNQPQHF. CDR3 bases: TGTGCCAGCAGTACCCGGACAGGCATCTCTTATAGCAATCAGCCCCAGCATTTT.

There are a few counts of this clone. The rearrangement links TRBV3-1 (or the pseudogene TRBV3-2) to TRBJ1-1; D gene ambiguous. CDR1 LGHDT and CDR2 YNNKEL come from the germline V gene (reference sequence). This CDR3 comprises 15 residues. Between the trimmed V and J ends, which lost 0 bases and 1 base, there was a span of 9 bases. CDR3 loop: CASSQDGAGNTEAFF. In DNA, the CDR3 is TGTGCCAGCAGCCAAGACGGTGCGGGGAACACTGAAGCTTTCTTT.

V usage is TRBV18 and J usage is TRBJ1-5; unclear D gene. Trimming left V 6 bases short and J 6 bases short, with 12 bases between. Germline assignment: CDR1 KGHSH and CDR2 LQKENI. This CDR3 has 13 amino acids. Here the CDR3 DNA reads TGTGCCAGCTCGATTAAAGCAACTCAGCCCCAGCATTTT. This encodes CASSIKATQPQHF.

CDR3 bases: TGTGCCAGCAGTTTGCGAGACAGGACCTACGAGCAGTACTTC. Protein: CASSLRDRTYEQYF. This chain joins TRBV28 and TRBJ2-7; tentatively, D is TRBD1 (6 bases). The V end was cut by 3 bases, the J end by 2 bases, with 11 bases between. The CDR3 spans 14 residues. The V gene's germline CDR1 is MDHEN and CDR2 SYDVKM.

This clone was seen just once. This chain joins TRBV27 and TRBJ1-2, with D maybe TRBD1 (5 bases). Germline assignment: CDR1 MNHEY and CDR2 SMNVEV (reference sequence). The CDR3 length is 12 residues. V was trimmed by 5 bases and J by 7 bases, leaving 11 bases between them. Written as DNA, the CDR3 is TGTGCCAGCAGTCCCTCGGGGGGTGGCTACACCTTC. This codes for CASSPSGGGYTF.